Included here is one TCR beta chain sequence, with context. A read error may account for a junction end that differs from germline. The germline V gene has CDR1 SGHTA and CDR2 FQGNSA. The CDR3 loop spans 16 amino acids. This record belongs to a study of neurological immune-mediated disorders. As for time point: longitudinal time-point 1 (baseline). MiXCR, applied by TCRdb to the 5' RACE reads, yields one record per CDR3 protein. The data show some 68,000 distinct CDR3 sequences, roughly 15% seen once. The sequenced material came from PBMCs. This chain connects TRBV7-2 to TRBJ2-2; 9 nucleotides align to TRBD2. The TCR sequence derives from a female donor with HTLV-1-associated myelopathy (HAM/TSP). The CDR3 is CAISLLRGGPTGELFF. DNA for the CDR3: TGTGCCATCAGCTTATTGCGGGGGGGGCCCACCGGGGAGCTATTTTTT.